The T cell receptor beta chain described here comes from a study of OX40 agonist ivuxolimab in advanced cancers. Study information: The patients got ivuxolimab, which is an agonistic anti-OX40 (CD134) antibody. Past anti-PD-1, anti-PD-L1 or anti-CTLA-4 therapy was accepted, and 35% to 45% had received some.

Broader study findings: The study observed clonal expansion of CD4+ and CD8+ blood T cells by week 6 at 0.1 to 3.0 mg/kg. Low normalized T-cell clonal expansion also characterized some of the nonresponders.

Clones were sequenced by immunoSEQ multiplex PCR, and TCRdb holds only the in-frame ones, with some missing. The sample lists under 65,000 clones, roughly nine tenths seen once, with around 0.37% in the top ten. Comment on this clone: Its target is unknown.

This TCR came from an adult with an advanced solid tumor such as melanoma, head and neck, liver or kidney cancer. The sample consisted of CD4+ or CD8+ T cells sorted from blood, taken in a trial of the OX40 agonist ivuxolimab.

CDR3 nucleotide sequence: TGTGCCAGCTCACAACCGGGACGGCCCTACGAGCAGTACTTC. This sequence encodes CASSQPGRPYEQYF. The J gene is TRBJ2-7, the V gene TRBV18; D tentatively fits TRBD1 or TRBD2 (5 bases each). The CDR3 runs to 14 residues. The ends were cut back, 4 bases at V and 2 bases at J, with 12 bases in the middle. Germline values: CDR1 KGHSH, CDR2 LQKENI. Variable domain in full (rest from reference TRBV18 and TRBJ2-7): NAGVMQNPRHLVRRRGQEARLRCSPMKGHSHVYWYRQLPEEGLKFMVYLQKENIIDESGMPKERFSAEFPKEGPSILRIQQVVRGDSAAYFCASSQPGRPYEQYFGPGTRLTVT.